This passage covers 25 T cell receptor beta chains from one sample sequenced in a study of cytomegalovirus exposure and HLA in healthy donors (dated by TCRdb to about 2017). The protocol used for the library was the immunoSEQ multiplex PCR assay. The multiplex PCR relied on a mix of 60 forward primers for TCR Vbeta segments and 13 reverse primers for TCR Jbeta segments. This immuneACCESS table, as held by TCRdb, lists in-frame sequences with V and J called but not all clones. Of the missing ones, under half trace to an unresolved V gene in checked studies; the others have no known cause. The sample has some 140,000 clones on record, over 60% of them singletons. 3% to 4% of the sample belongs to the ten largest clones. Sequencing was done on a sample of PBMCs. The receptor set was obtained from a woman aged 40 to 50 in good health and CMV-seronegative.

With respect to this clone: At one end, the junction sequence differs from germline, possibly due to a read error. The same CDR3 arises from other DNA sequences in this sample as well. The CDR3 region has the DNA TGTGCCAGCAGTTTTCTAGCGGGGGCGGACAACGAGCAGTTCTTC. It translates to CASSFLAGADNEQFF. V is TRBV6-5 and J is TRBJ2-1; 10 bases are shared with TRBD2. This CDR3 has 15 residues. The germline V gene encodes CDR1 MNHEY and CDR2 SVGAGI.

The J gene is TRBJ1-4, the V gene TRBV19; 7 positions agree with TRBD1. V was clipped by 6 bases and J by 7 bases; unmatched bases: 14. The CDR3 extends over 16 amino acids. Looked up from germline, CDR1 is LNHDA and CDR2 is SQIVND (reference sequence). The CDR3 DNA is TGTGCCAGTAGGGGACAGACCTCCTCCCGGGGTGAAAAACTGTTTTTT. It codes for CASRGQTSSRGEKLFF.

The chain is built from TRBV2 and TRBJ2-7, with TRBD1 matching 9 bases. The CDR3 length is 17 residues. The V segment lost 2 bases and the J segment 5 bases; nucleotides outside the gene matches: 13. From germline, CDR1 is SNHLY and CDR2 FYNNEI. For the CDR3, the DNA is TGTGCCAGCAGTGAACAAGGACGGAGGACAGGGGTCCACGAGCAGTACTTC. Translating it yields CASSEQGRRTGVHEQYF. Full variable domain (remainder filled in from reference TRBV2 and TRBJ2-7): EPEVTQTPSHQVTQMGQEVILRCVPISNHLYFYWYRQILGQKVEFLVSFYNNEISEKSEIFDDQFSVERPDGSNFTLKIRSTKLEDSAMYFCASSEQGRRTGVHEQYFGPGTRLTVT.

A note on this clone: Because it lacks the conserved phenylalanine or tryptophan at the end, this CDR3 is likely a read error. The V gene is TRBV10-3, the J gene TRBJ1-1; D remains unclear. The V gene lost 4 bases and the J gene lost 2 bases, with 14 bases spanning the gap. In germline, CDR1 is ENHRY, CDR2 SYGVKD. This CDR3 is 15 amino acids long. CDR3 sequence: CAISGIGVGNTEAFV. The CDR3 DNA reads TGTGCCATCAGTGGTATCGGCGTGGGCAACACTGAAGCTTTCGTT.

The chain combines TRBV2 with TRBJ2-3; 9 bases agree with TRBD2. Losses at the gene ends were 8 bases for V and 1 base for J; bases not matched to a gene: 7. The CDR3 covers 15 residues. The V gene's germline CDR1 is SNHLY and CDR2 FYNNEI. As DNA, the CDR3 is TGTGCCAGCGCCCTACCTAGCGGGGGCACAGATACGCAGTATTTT. Translation: CASALPSGGTDTQYF.

The CDR3 region is CATSRERGLSDTQYF. As DNA, the CDR3 is TGTGCCACCAGCAGAGAACGAGGGCTTTCAGATACGCAGTATTTT. The rearrangement uses TRBV15 and TRBJ2-3, with D tentatively TRBD2 (5 bases). The germline V gene encodes CDR1 LNHNV and CDR2 YYDKDF (reference sequence). The CDR3 has 15 residues. The ends were cut back, 0 bases at V and 4 bases at J, with 11 bases in the middle.

J is TRBJ1-2 and V is TRBV2, with a weak D call TRBD1 (5 bases). Trimming removed 4 bases from V and 1 base from J, with 13 bases in between. In germline, CDR1 is SNHLY, CDR2 FYNNEI. The CDR3 runs to 15 residues. The CDR3 protein is CASSGGRVHNYGYTF. The CDR3 DNA reads as TGTGCCAGCAGTGGCGGCAGGGTCCATAACTATGGCTACACCTTC.

This sequence joins TRBV7-8 and TRBJ1-1; TRBD1 might be the D (6 bases). The CDR3 consists of 15 residues. Trimming pared 5 bases from V and 4 bases from J, leaving 17 bases between. CDR1 is SGHVS and CDR2 is FQNEAQ in the germline V gene. This CDR3 reads CASSPETGRGTEAFF. CDR3 bases: TGTGCCAGCAGCCCCGAGACAGGTCGTGGCACTGAAGCTTTCTTT.

The V gene is TRBV30, the J gene TRBJ1-4; possible D gene TRBD1, 5 bases. Germline CDR1 and CDR2: GTSNPN and SVGIG (reference sequence). The V end was cut by 8 bases, the J end by 4 bases, with 17 bases between. This CDR3 spans 14 amino acids. CDR3 in amino acids: CAGTDQFFNEKLFF. CDR3 coding DNA: TGTGCCGGGACCGATCAGTTTTTTAATGAAAAACTGTTTTTT.

The rearrangement joins TRBV2 to TRBJ2-1; TRBD2 matches 8 bases. The germline gives CDR1 SNHLY, CDR2 FYNNEI. V trimming: 7 bases; J trimming: 2 bases; junction bases outside the gene matches: 4. This CDR3 spans 14 amino acids. The CDR3 reads CASNPRGAYNEQFF. As DNA, the CDR3 is TGTGCCAGCAATCCGCGGGGGGCCTACAATGAGCAGTTCTTC.

This chain links TRBV6-1 with TRBJ2-7, with D maybe TRBD1 (5 bases). The germline CDR1 and CDR2 sequences are MNHNS and SASEGT. This CDR3 contains 14 residues. V lost 5 bases and J 1 base, leaving 12 bases between the germline ends. The chain's CDR3 is CASSLKGLSYEQYF. CDR3 DNA sequence: TGTGCCAGCAGTCTGAAGGGGTTATCCTACGAGCAGTACTTC.

CDR3 sequence: CASSMGVDSEAFF. The CDR3 DNA reads as TGTGCCAGTAGTATGGGGGTGGACAGTGAAGCTTTCTTT. J is TRBJ1-1 and V is TRBV19, with a possible D match to TRBD1 (6 bases). V was pared by 3 bases and J by 7 bases, with 12 bases between. CDR3 length: 13 amino acids. The germline gives CDR1 LNHDA, CDR2 SQIVND (reference sequence).

V usage is TRBV29-1 and J usage is TRBJ2-2; D is perhaps TRBD1 (6 bases). Germline CDR1 SQVTM, CDR2 ANQGSEA. V gave up 8 bases and J gave up 9 bases, with 13 bases separating them. The CDR3 has 11 residues. The CDR3 region has the DNA TGCAGCTCCGAGGGGGTACGGGAGCTGTTTTTT. It translates to CSSEGVRELFF.

The chain links TRBV5-1 to TRBJ2-7; 8 bases are a match to TRBD1. CDR1 is SGHRS, CDR2 YFSETQ, per germline. The CDR3 has 14 residues. V lost 4 bases to trimming and J lost 3 bases; unmatched junction nucleotides: 6. The CDR3 loop reads CASSGGQGGYEQYF. In DNA, the CDR3 is TGCGCCAGCAGCGGCGGACAGGGTGGCTACGAGCAGTACTTC.

J is TRBJ2-1 and V is TRBV5-1; 9 bases are shared with TRBD2. The V and J ends lost 3 bases and 1 base, in that order; junction bases with no gene match: 5. CDR1 is SGHRS and CDR2 is YFSETQ in the germline V gene. The CDR3 consists of 16 residues. In DNA form, the CDR3 reads TGCGCCAGCAGCTGGGGAGCGGGGGGTTCCTACAATGAGCAGTTCTTC. It encodes CASSWGAGGSYNEQFF.

The V and J genes are TRBV6-5 and TRBJ1-1, with 7 bases identical to TRBD1. Germline CDR1 MNHEY, CDR2 SVGAGI. V was pared by 0 bases and J by 12 bases, with 10 bases of the junction left unmatched. The CDR3 totals 14 residues. CDR3 DNA sequence: TGTGCCAGCAGTTACTCCCCCGAACAGGGGTTCACTTTCTTT. It is translated as CASSYSPEQGFTFF.

The rearrangement joins TRBV5-4 to TRBJ1-1; D might be TRBD1 (5 bases). CDR3 length: 13 amino acids. Germline V gene lookup returns CDR1 SGHNT and CDR2 YYREEE (reference sequence). The germline V and J ends were trimmed by 1 base and 3 bases, with 7 bases remaining between them. CDR3 nucleotides: TGTGCCAGCAGCTTGCAAGGGGACACTGAAGCTTTCTTT. Translated, it gives CASSLQGDTEAFF.

This clone appeared a few times. This chain uses TRBV27 with TRBJ1-5; D call uncertain. This CDR3 contains 13 residues. Trimming cost V 5 bases and J 0 bases, with 5 bases left between them. Germline CDR1 reads MNHEY; CDR2 reads SMNVEV (reference sequence). CDR3 loop: CASSAYSNQPQHF. The CDR3, as DNA: TGTGCCAGCAGTGCGTATAGCAATCAGCCCCAGCATTTT.

The chain has TRBV19 and TRBJ1-5; possible D gene TRBD1, 5 bases. Germline CDR1 reads LNHDA; CDR2 reads SQIVND (reference sequence). V was trimmed by 7 bases and J by 0 bases, leaving 19 bases between them. This CDR3 contains 17 residues. Here the CDR3 reads CASNPDSSTLSNQPQHF. CDR3 DNA: TGTGCCAGTAACCCAGACAGTTCCACTCTTAGCAATCAGCCCCAGCATTTT.

This clone has just a few counts. The chain has TRBV19 and TRBJ1-2; 8 nucleotides agree with TRBD1. V gave up 4 bases and J gave up 4 bases; unmatched junction bases: 8. The CDR3 sequence is 15 residues long. CDR1 and CDR2 (germline): LNHDA, SQIVND (reference sequence). CDR3 residues: CASSSPHRGGYGYTF. DNA of the CDR3: TGTGCCAGTAGTAGCCCTCACAGGGGGGGCTATGGCTACACCTTC. Looking up the rest from reference TRBV19 and TRBJ1-2 gives the full variable domain: DGGITQSPKYLFRKEGQNVTLSCEQNLNHDAMYWYRQDPGQGLRLIYYSQIVNDFQKGDIAEGYSVSREKKESFPLTVTSAQKNPTAFYLCASSSPHRGGYGYTFGSGTRLTVV.

The rearrangement uses TRBV4-2 and TRBJ2-7, with 9 positions matching TRBD2. Germline V lookup: CDR1 LGHNA, CDR2 YNFKEQ. V was pared by 4 bases and J by 6 bases, with 16 bases of the junction left unmatched. The CDR3 spans 17 residues. CDR3 in DNA: TGTGCCAGCAGCCCTCCGGCTCGGGTAGCGGGAGTGCCCGAGCAGTACTTC. It is translated as CASSPPARVAGVPEQYF.

The rearrangement joins TRBV29-1 to TRBJ2-3; TRBD2 agrees at 11 bases. Germline CDR1 reads SQVTM; CDR2 reads ANQGSEA. The V gene end was trimmed by 3 bases and the J gene end by 1 base; junction bases not matched to a gene: 0. This CDR3 is built from 14 residues. The CDR3 loop is CSVDSGRGTDTQYF. The CDR3 DNA reads TGCAGCGTTGATAGCGGGAGGGGCACAGATACGCAGTATTTT.

This chain links TRBV11-3 with TRBJ1-3, with 8 bases that match TRBD1. V shed 3 bases, J shed 8 bases, and the junction held 6 bases outside the gene matches. Germline V gene sequence: CDR1 SGHNT, CDR2 YENEEA. The CDR3 length is 14 residues. The CDR3 reads CASSFQGARYTIYF. In DNA, the CDR3 is TGTGCCAGCAGCTTCCAGGGGGCGCGTTACACCATATATTTT.

The rearrangement links TRBV12-5 to TRBJ1-5; D gene ambiguous. CDR1 and CDR2 from the germline V gene are LGHNT and FRNRAP. The CDR3 runs 13 residues. Between the trimmed V and J ends, which lost 7 bases and 4 bases, there was a span of 11 bases. CDR3 protein: CASALEGNQPQHF. CDR3 in DNA: TGTGCTAGTGCCTTGGAGGGAAATCAGCCCCAGCATTTT.

This rearrangement joins TRBV21-1 to TRBJ2-7; TRBD2, the table's D call, was not compared with the DNA. TRBV21-1 is described as a pseudogene. The CDR3 spans 17 residues. CDR3 in amino acids: CASSKWDSGSCIYEQYF. The CDR3 region has the DNA TGTGCCAGCAGCAAATGGGATAGCGGGAGTTGTATCTACGAGCAGTACTTC.